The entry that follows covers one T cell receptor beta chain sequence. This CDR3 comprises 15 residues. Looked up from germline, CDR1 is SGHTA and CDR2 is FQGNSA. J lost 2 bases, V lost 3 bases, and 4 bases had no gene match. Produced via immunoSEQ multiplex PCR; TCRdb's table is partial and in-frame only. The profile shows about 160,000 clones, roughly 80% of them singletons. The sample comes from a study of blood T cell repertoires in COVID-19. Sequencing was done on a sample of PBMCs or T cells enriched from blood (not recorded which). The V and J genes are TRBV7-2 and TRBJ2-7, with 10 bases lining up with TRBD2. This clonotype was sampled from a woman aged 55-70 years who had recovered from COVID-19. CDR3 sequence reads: CASSFLSGGTYEQYF. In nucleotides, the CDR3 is TGTGCCAGCAGCTTTCTTAGCGGGGGGACCTACGAGCAGTACTTC.